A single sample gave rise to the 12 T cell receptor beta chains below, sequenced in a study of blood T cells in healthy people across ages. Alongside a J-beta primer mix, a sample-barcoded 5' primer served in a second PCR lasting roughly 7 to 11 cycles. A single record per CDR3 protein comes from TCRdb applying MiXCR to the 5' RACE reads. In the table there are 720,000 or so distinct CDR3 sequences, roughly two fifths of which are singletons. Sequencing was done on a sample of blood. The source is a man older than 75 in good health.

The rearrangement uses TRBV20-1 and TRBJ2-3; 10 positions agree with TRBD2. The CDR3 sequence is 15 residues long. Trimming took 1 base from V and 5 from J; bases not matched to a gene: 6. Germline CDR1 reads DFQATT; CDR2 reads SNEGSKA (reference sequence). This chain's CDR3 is CSARGASGSEDTQYF. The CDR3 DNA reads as TGCAGTGCTAGAGGGGCTAGCGGGAGTGAAGATACGCAGTATTTT.

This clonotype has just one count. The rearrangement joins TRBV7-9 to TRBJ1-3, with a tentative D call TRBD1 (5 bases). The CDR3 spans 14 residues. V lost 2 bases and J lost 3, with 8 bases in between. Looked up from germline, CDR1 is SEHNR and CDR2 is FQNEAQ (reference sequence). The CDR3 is CASSLRGGGNTIYF. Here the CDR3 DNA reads TGTGCCAGCAGCTTAAGGGGTGGTGGAAACACCATATATTTT.

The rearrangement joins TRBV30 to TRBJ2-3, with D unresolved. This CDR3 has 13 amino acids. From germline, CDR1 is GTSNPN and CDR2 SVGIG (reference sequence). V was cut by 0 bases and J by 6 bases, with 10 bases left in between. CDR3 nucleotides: TGTGCCTGGAGTGTATTGGCTTCGGATACGCAGTATTTT. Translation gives CAWSVLASDTQYF.

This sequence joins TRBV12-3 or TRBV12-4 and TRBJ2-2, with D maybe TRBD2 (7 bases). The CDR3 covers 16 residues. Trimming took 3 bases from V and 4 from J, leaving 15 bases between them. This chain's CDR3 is CASSFSGGASTGELFF. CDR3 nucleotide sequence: TGTGCCAGCAGTTTTTCGGGGGGCGCGAGCACCGGGGAGCTGTTTTTT.

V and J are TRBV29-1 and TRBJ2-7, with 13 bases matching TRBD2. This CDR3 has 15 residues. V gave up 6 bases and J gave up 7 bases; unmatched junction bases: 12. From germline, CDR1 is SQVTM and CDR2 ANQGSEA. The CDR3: CSVEGTSGIIGEQYF. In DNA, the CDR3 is TGCAGCGTGGAGGGGACTAGCGGGATTATAGGTGAGCAGTACTTC.

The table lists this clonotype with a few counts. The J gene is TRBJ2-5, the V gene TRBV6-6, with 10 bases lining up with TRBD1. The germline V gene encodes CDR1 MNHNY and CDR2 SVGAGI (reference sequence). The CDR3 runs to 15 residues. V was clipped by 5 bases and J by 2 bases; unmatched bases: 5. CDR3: CASSAPDRGQETQYF. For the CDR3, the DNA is TGTGCCAGCAGTGCCCCGGACAGGGGGCAAGAGACCCAGTACTTC.

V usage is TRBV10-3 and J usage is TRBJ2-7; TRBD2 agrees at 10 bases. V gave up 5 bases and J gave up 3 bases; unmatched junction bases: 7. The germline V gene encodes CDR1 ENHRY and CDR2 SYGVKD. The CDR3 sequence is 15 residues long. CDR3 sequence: CAISRLAGVVYEQYF. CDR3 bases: TGTGCCATCAGTCGGCTAGCGGGGGTGGTCTACGAGCAGTACTTC.

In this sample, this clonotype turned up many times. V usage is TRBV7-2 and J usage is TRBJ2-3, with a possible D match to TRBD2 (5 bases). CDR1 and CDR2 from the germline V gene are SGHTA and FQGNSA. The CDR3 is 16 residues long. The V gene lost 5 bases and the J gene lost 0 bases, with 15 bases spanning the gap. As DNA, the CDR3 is TGTGCCAGCAGCGCACGGACTCACCCTAGCACAGATACGCAGTATTTT. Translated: CASSARTHPSTDTQYF.

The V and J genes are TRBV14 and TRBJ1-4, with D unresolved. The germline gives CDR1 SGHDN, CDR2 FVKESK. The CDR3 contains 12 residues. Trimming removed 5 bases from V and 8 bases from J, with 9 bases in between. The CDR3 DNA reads TGTGCCAGCAGCTGGGGAAAGGAAAAACTGTTTTTT. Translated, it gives CASSWGKEKLFF.

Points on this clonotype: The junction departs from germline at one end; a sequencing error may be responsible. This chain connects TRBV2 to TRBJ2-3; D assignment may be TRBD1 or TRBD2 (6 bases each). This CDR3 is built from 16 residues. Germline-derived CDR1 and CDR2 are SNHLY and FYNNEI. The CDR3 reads CASSEARGAGTDTRYF. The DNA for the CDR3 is TGTGCCAGCAGTGAAGCTAGGGGGGCCGGCACAGATACGCGGTATTTT.

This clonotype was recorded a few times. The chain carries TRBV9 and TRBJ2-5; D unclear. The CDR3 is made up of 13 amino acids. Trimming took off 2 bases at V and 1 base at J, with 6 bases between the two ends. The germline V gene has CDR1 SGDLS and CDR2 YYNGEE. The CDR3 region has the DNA TGTGCCAGCAGCGTGGCCAGCCAAGAGACCCAGTACTTC. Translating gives CASSVASQETQYF.

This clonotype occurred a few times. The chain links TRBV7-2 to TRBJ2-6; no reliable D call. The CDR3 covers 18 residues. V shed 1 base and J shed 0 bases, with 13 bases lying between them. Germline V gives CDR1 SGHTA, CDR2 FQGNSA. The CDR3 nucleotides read TGTGCCAGCAGCTTAGTTGTCGCAGTTAGCTCTGGGGCCAACGTCCTGACTTTC. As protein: CASSLVVAVSSGANVLTF.